The source of this TCR beta chain is a study of blood T cells in healthy people across ages. Germline V gene lookup returns CDR1 KGHSH and CDR2 LQKENI. The CDR3 is made up of 13 amino acids. Points on this clonotype: Its ends do not fully match the called genes, so a read error is possible.

A second 7 to 11 cycle PCR used barcoded and J-beta primers. A tag from a template-switch adaptor with 12 random nucleotides marked each cDNA molecule. TCRdb fed the 5' RACE reads into MiXCR, producing one record per CDR3 protein. The table lists about 1.1 million distinct CDR3 sequences, less than 45% of them singletons. The genes are TRBV18 and TRBJ1-1, with D unclear. Input material: blood. The origin of this receptor is a man between 18 and 29 years old in good health. As DNA, the CDR3 is TGTGCCAGCCCACCAGAGGCTGGGGAGGGAGCTTTCTTT. As protein: CASPPEAGEGAFF.